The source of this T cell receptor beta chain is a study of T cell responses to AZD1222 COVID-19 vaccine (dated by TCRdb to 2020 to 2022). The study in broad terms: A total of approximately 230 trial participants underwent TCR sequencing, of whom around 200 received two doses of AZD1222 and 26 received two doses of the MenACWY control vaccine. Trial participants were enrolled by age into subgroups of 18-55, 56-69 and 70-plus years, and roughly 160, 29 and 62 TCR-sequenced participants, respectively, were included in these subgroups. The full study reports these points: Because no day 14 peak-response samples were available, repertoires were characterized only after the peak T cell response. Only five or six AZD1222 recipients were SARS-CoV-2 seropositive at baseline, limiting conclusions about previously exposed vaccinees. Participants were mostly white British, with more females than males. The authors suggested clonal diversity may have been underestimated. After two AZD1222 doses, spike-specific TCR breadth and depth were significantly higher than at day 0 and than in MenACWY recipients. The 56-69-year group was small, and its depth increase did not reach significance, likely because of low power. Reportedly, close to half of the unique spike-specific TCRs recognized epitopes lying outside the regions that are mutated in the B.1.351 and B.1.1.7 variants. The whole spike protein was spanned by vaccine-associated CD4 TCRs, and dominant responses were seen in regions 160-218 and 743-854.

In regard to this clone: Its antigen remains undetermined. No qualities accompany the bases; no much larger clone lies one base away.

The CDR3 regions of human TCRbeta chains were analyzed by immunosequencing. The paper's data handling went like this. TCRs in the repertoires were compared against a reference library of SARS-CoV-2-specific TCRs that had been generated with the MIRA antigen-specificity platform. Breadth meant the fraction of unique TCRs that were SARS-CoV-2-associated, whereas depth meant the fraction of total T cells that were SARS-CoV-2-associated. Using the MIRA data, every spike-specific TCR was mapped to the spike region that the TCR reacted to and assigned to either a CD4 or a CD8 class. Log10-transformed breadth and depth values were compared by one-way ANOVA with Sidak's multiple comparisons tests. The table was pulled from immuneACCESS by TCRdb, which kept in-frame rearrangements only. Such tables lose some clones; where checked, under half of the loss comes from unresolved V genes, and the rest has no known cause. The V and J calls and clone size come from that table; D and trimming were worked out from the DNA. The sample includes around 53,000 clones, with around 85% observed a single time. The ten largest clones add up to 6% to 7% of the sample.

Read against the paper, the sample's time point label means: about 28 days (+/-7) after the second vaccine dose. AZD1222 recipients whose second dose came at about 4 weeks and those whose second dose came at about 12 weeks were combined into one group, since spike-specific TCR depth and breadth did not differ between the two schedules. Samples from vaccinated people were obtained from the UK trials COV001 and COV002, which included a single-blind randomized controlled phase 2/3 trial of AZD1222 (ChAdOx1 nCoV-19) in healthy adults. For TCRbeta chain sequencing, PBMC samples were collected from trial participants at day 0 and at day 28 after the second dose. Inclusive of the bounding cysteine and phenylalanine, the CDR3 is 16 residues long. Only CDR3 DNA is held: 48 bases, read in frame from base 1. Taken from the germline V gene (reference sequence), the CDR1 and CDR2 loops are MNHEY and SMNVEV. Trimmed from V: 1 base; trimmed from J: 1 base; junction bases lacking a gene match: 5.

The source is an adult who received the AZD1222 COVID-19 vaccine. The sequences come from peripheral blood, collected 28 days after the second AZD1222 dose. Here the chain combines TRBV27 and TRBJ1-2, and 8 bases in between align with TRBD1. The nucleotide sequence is TGTGCCAGCAGTTTATACAGGGGGTCCCATAACTATGGCTACACCTTC. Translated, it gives CASSLYRGSHNYGYTF.